Detailed here is one T cell receptor beta chain. Its specificity is unknown. The sample is drawn from a study of Ad26.COV2.S vaccination and SARS-CoV-2 variants. Study results and limitations: The analyses of TCR breadth and depth may have understated the size of total T cell responses. Substantial breadth was reportedly displayed by spike-specific CD8+ and CD4+ T cell responses after vaccination. The study found similar non-spike TCR breadth in vaccine and placebo recipients.

Sequencing used immunoSEQ multiplex PCR; TCRdb keeps in-frame clones, though not all of them. This sample carries 100,000 or so clones, roughly 80% of them seen once, and the ten largest clones take roughly 17%. The input for sequencing was peripheral blood, taken after recovery from COVID-19. The clonotype comes from a human donor who had recovered from COVID-19.

The CDR3 DNA reads as TGTGCCACCAGCACTACAAGGACTGGACGTACGCAGTATTTT. It specifies CATSTTRTGRTQYF. The V gene is TRBV15, the J gene TRBJ2-3; possibly TRBD2 for D (5 bases). Germline CDR1 LNHNV, CDR2 YYDKDF (reference sequence). The CDR3 spans 14 residues. The V gene lost 4 bases and the J gene lost 8 bases, with 16 bases spanning the gap. Full variable domain (missing parts from reference TRBV15 and TRBJ2-3): DAMVIQNPRYQVTQFGKPVTLSCSQTLNHNVMYWYQQKSSQAPKLLFHYYDKDFNNEADTPDNFQSRRPNTSFCFLDIRSPGLGDTAMYLCATSTTRTGRTQYFGPGTRLTVL.